The TCR beta chain under discussion was sequenced for a study of T-cell reconstitution after alpha-beta-depleted transplantation in children. The length of the CDR3 is 16 residues. CDR1 KGHSH and CDR2 LQKENI come from the germline V gene. V lost 6 bases to trimming and J lost 4 bases, with 19 bases between them. TCRbeta library construction was performed incorporating unique molecular identifiers. TCRdb reprocessed the PCR reads via MiXCR and lists one record per CDR3 protein. The repertoire includes about 360,000 distinct CDR3 sequences, about an eighth of them detected once, and around 4% sits in the top ten.

Material: PBMCs, obtained from the stem cell graft. The TCR sequence derives from a human donor who donated a stem cell graft to a child with Fanconi anemia. The rearrangement uses TRBV18 and TRBJ2-1, with D possibly TRBD1 on 5 matching bases. CDR3 region: CASSLDKLSGYNEQFF. The CDR3 nucleotides read TGTGCCAGCTCCCTGGACAAGCTATCAGGTTACAATGAGCAGTTCTTC. The whole variable domain, filled in from reference TRBV18 and TRBJ2-1, reads NAGVMQNPRHLVRRRGQEARLRCSPMKGHSHVYWYRQLPEEGLKFMVYLQKENIIDESGMPKERFSAEFPKEGPSILRIQQVVRGDSAAYFCASSLDKLSGYNEQFFGPGTRLTVL.